Each of the 17 T cell receptor beta chains below was sequenced from the same sample in a study of T cell responses to AZD1222 COVID-19 vaccine. The table came from immunoSEQ multiplex PCR; TCRdb's copy has only in-frame clones and leaves some out. The data hold around 70,000 clones, with 79% observed a single time. The sample consisted of peripheral blood, taken on day 0 of MenACWY control vaccination. Receptors originate from an adult in good health.

This chain connects TRBV30 to TRBJ2-7; 10 nucleotides agree with TRBD2. Germline CDR1 GTSNPN, CDR2 SVGIG (reference sequence). The CDR3 length is 15 residues. Trimming cost V 2 bases and J 6 bases; bases outside gene matches: 10. CDR3 sequence reads: CAWSPIAGGRAEQYF. The CDR3 DNA follows: TGTGCCTGGAGTCCTATAGCGGGGGGACGGGCCGAGCAGTACTTC.

V is TRBV19 and J is TRBJ1-2, with 8 bases matching TRBD1. Germline V gene data show CDR1 as LNHDA and CDR2 as SQIVND (reference sequence). The CDR3 is 14 amino acids. The ends lost 4 bases at V and 4 bases at J; junction bases unmatched: 5. Here the CDR3 reads CASSTTGDGYGYTF. The CDR3 DNA is TGTGCCAGTAGTACGACAGGGGATGGCTATGGCTACACCTTC.

The chain carries TRBV30 and TRBJ1-4, with D possibly matching TRBD1 (6 bases). In germline, CDR1 is GTSNPN, CDR2 SVGIG (reference sequence). V was cut by 1 base and J by 2 bases, with 11 bases left in between. This CDR3 region has 15 residues. This CDR3 is CAWSGQGMTNEKLFF. The CDR3 bases are TGTGCCTGGAGTGGCCAGGGGATGACTAATGAAAAACTGTTTTTT.

This chain connects TRBV19 to TRBJ2-1, with 7 bases matching TRBD2. J gave up 9 bases and V 5 bases, and 10 bases lay outside the gene matches. CDR3 length equals 14 residues. CDR1 and CDR2 (germline): LNHDA, SQIVND (reference sequence). The CDR3 DNA reads as TGTGCCAGTAGTGCAGGGAGGGCCTTCGGTGAGCAGTTCTTC. Amino acid sequence: CASSAGRAFGEQFF.

This chain connects TRBV6-2 or TRBV6-3 to TRBJ2-1, with 9 nucleotides matching TRBD2. This CDR3 has 18 amino acids. The germline V gene has CDR1 MNHEY and CDR2 SVGEGT. J was trimmed by 7 bases and V by 0 bases; bases with no gene match: 13. For the CDR3, the DNA is TGTGCCAGCAGTTACTCCCTAGCTCAGCGGGGGGTCACGAATGAGCAGTTCTTC. It translates to CASSYSLAQRGVTNEQFF.

The CDR3 DNA is TGTGCCAGCAGCCCCCTAGGGGACAGTCTGAAAAAACTGTTTTTT. Its protein product is CASSPLGDSLKKLFF. V gene TRBV4-2 combines with J gene TRBJ1-4, with 7 bases aligning to TRBD1. V lost 4 bases and J lost 9; bases outside the gene matches: 11. The CDR3 has 15 amino acids. Germline CDR1 reads LGHNA; CDR2 reads YNFKEQ.

The genes are TRBV29-1 and TRBJ1-1, with D uncertain. Trimming removed 8 bases from V and 1 base from J, with 8 bases in between. Germline V gene data show CDR1 as SQVTM and CDR2 as ANQGSEA. The CDR3 runs to 11 residues. The CDR3 loop is CSIRQNTEAFF. As DNA, the CDR3 is TGCAGCATCCGACAGAACACTGAAGCTTTCTTT.

This clone is labeled as medium-sized (0.01 to 0.1%). The chain has TRBV4-3 and TRBJ1-2; D call uncertain. V shed 0 bases and J shed 2 bases, with 4 bases lying between them. Germline V CDR1 and CDR2: LGHNA, YSLEER. There are 13 residues in the CDR3. DNA for the CDR3: TGCGCCAGCAGCCAAGAGGGGAACTATGGCTACACCTTC. This sequence encodes CASSQEGNYGYTF.

The chain recombines TRBV9 with TRBJ2-1, with 7 bases identical to TRBD2. CDR3 length equals 15 residues. Looked up from germline, CDR1 is SGDLS and CDR2 is YYNGEE. V shed 3 bases, J shed 0 bases, and the junction held 3 bases outside the gene matches. CDR3 in amino acids: CASSGGGYSYNEQFF. Written as DNA, the CDR3 is TGTGCCAGCAGCGGCGGGGGTTACTCCTACAATGAGCAGTTCTTC.

The chain uses TRBV5-1 and TRBJ1-4; TRBD1 is a possible D gene (5 bases). Trimming shortened V by 1 base and J by 3 bases, and 13 bases separated the two germline ends. This CDR3 contains 16 residues. Germline V gene data show CDR1 as SGHRS and CDR2 as YFSETQ. CDR3 sequence: CASSLNGALANEKLFF. The CDR3 bases are TGCGCCAGCAGCTTGAACGGGGCGCTAGCTAATGAAAAACTGTTTTTT.

The chain has TRBV5-1 and TRBJ2-3; TRBD2 matches 9 bases. Germline V CDR1 and CDR2: SGHRS, YFSETQ. V gave up 5 bases and J gave up 3 bases; unmatched junction bases: 10. The CDR3 runs to 16 residues. The chain's CDR3 is CASRPWFAGGTDTQYF. As DNA, the CDR3 is TGCGCCAGCAGGCCCTGGTTTGCGGGAGGGACAGATACGCAGTATTTT.

V gene TRBV28 combines with J gene TRBJ1-5; a weak D match, TRBD1 (5 bases). The V end lost 5 bases, the J end lost 2 bases, and 13 bases lay between the germline ends. Germline CDR1 is MDHEN and CDR2 is SYDVKM. The CDR3 covers 15 residues. CDR3 nucleotides: TGTGCCAGCAGTCCGGGGGGTGCGGGCAATCAGCCCCAGCATTTT. This sequence encodes CASSPGGAGNQPQHF.

The gene calls are TRBV5-1 and TRBJ1-5; D remains unclear. Germline V gene lookup returns CDR1 SGHRS and CDR2 YFSETQ. Deletions cut 6 bases from V and 1 base from J, with 14 bases between. CDR3 size: 15 residues. CDR3 DNA sequence: TGCGCCAGCAAGCGGATCCCGGGAAGCAATCAGCCCCAGCATTTT. Protein product: CASKRIPGSNQPQHF.

The J gene is TRBJ1-4, the V gene TRBV21-1. TRBV21-1 is described as a pseudogene. This CDR3 is 18 amino acids long. CDR3 DNA sequence: TGTGCCAGCAGCAATTTAAGAGGAGGCAGGGATCCTAATGAAAAACTGTTTTTT. It is translated as CASSNLRGGRDPNEKLFF.

V is TRBV5-6 and J is TRBJ2-7; 16 positions agree with TRBD2. V gave up 5 bases and J gave up 5 bases; unmatched junction bases: 7. CDR3 length: 16 residues. CDR1 and CDR2 (germline): SGHDT, YYEEEE. The CDR3 nucleotides are TGTGCCAGCAGACCCGGGACTAGCGGGAGGGGCAACGAGCAGTACTTC. This encodes CASRPGTSGRGNEQYF.

This chain links TRBV6-2 or TRBV6-3 with TRBJ2-5, with 10 positions matching TRBD2. Losses at the gene ends were 5 bases for V and 8 bases for J; bases not matched to a gene: 14. Germline CDR1 reads MNHEY; CDR2 reads SVGEGT. This CDR3 region has 16 residues. The CDR3 here is CASSKLAGGHLNTQYF. CDR3 nucleotide sequence: TGTGCCAGCAGTAAATTAGCGGGGGGACACCTTAACACCCAGTACTTC.

The genes are TRBV12-5 and TRBJ2-2, with TRBD1 matching 7 bases. The germline gives CDR1 LGHNT, CDR2 FRNRAP. This CDR3 spans 15 amino acids. V dropped 6 bases and J dropped 0; count of bases not matched to a gene: 4. In nucleotides, the CDR3 is TGTGCTAGTGGAAGGGACAGTTCGAACACCGGGGAGCTGTTTTTT. As protein: CASGRDSSNTGELFF.